This passage covers 22 T cell receptor beta chains from one sample sequenced in a study of T cells in Graves' hyperthyroidism and ophthalmopathy. Amplification of TCR beta CDR3 regions used RNA as the template. An initial round of RT-PCR targeting the TCR CDR3 relied on the HTBI primer set. TCRdb processed the multiplex PCR reads anew with MiXCR; each CDR3 protein has one entry. The sample gives fewer than 400,000 distinct CDR3 sequences, more than 13% of which show up once; over 25% is in the top ten. Sequencing was done on a sample of blood. These receptors all stem from a man between 45 and 60 years old with Graves' ophthalmopathy.

This clonotype was counted a few times. V and J are TRBV5-4 and TRBJ2-3; TRBD2 matches 7 bases. The CDR3 has 16 residues. Germline lookup yields CDR1 SGHNT and CDR2 YYREEE (reference sequence). Trimming took 0 bases from V and 2 from J; bases not matched to a gene: 6. CDR3 nucleotide sequence: TGTGCCAGCAGCTTGGGGGGGGGAGTCTTCACAGATACGCAGTATTTT. Its translation: CASSLGGGVFTDTQYF.

The V gene is TRBV9, the J gene TRBJ2-7; 11 bases agree with TRBD2. The CDR3 totals 15 residues. Per germline, CDR1 SGDLS and CDR2 YYNGEE. V shed 3 bases, J shed 5 bases, and the junction held 7 bases outside the gene matches. The CDR3 loop reads CASSATSGSGNEQYF. Here the CDR3 DNA reads TGTGCCAGCAGCGCTACTAGCGGGAGTGGCAACGAGCAGTACTTC.

The gene calls are TRBV27 and TRBJ2-3; 8 bases map to TRBD2. The CDR3 is 14 amino acids. V lost 6 bases, J lost 6 bases, and 8 bases stayed unmatched. In germline, CDR1 is MNHEY, CDR2 SMNVEV (reference sequence). The CDR3 sequence is CASRSSGARDTQYF. For the CDR3, the DNA is TGTGCCAGCAGGAGTAGCGGGGCTCGGGATACGCAGTATTTT.

The table lists this clonotype with many counts. The CDR3 spells CACGTSRPQYF. CDR3 nucleotides: TGTGCCTGTGGGACTAGCCGTCCGCAGTATTTT. The chain employs TRBV30 and TRBJ2-3; 9 nucleotides line up with TRBD2. Trimming at V came to 6 bases and at J to 10 bases, leaving 5 bases not matched to a gene. Germline CDR1 and CDR2: GTSNPN and SVGIG (reference sequence). The CDR3 contains 11 residues.

This clonotype has at least ten counts. The chain employs TRBV28 and TRBJ1-1, with D unclear. The V gene's germline CDR1 is MDHEN and CDR2 SYDVKM. The CDR3 consists of 14 residues. Trimming removed 4 bases from V and 9 bases from J, with 18 bases in between. As DNA, the CDR3 is TGTGCCAGCAGTTCAGCCCCACAAGGGTTCCAAGCTTTCTTT. Amino acids: CASSSAPQGFQAFF.

The chain combines TRBV29-1 with TRBJ2-1; D unclear. The CDR3 has 12 amino acids. Germline V gives CDR1 SQVTM, CDR2 ANQGSEA. V lost 4 bases and J 8 bases, leaving 12 bases between the germline ends. DNA for the CDR3: TGCAGCGTTGGGGAAAGAGCTGATGAGCAGTTCTTC. Residues: CSVGERADEQFF.

This clonotype was counted at least ten times. The chain couples TRBV5-1 to TRBJ2-7, with a possible D match to TRBD1 (6 bases). The CDR3 covers 14 residues. V shed 1 base and J shed 2 bases, with 10 bases lying between them. The V gene's germline CDR1 is SGHRS and CDR2 YFSETQ. In nucleotides, the CDR3 is TGCGCCAGCAGCTTGACGACAGGCCCCTACGAGCAGTACTTC. It specifies CASSLTTGPYEQYF. Variable domain in full (rest from reference TRBV5-1 and TRBJ2-7): KAGVTQTPRYLIKTRGQQVTLSCSPISGHRSVSWYQQTPGQGLQFLFEYFSETQRNKGNFPGRFSGRQFSNSRSEMNVSTLELGDSALYLCASSLTTGPYEQYFGPGTRLTVT.

The table lists this clonotype with many counts. CDR3 in amino acids: CASSQEGLVGEQYF. DNA of the CDR3: TGTGCCAGCAGCCAAGAAGGGTTGGTCGGCGAGCAGTACTTC. The chain recombines TRBV3-1 with TRBJ2-7; no clear D. The CDR3 is made up of 14 amino acids. CDR1 is LGHDT, CDR2 YNNKEL, per germline (reference sequence). V was pared by 0 bases and J by 6 bases, with 12 bases between.

About this clonotype: This may come from a read error, since a much larger clone is one base off. This chain uses TRBV28 with TRBJ2-7, with TRBD2 matching over 13 bases. V dropped 4 bases and J dropped 3; count of bases not matched to a gene: 12. CDR3 length: 18 amino acids. The germline CDR1 and CDR2 sequences are MDHEN and SYDVKM. CDR3 DNA sequence: TGTGCCAGCAGTTCATACGCCACTAGCGGGAGGGCCCTCTACGAGCAGTACTTC. Translating gives CASSSYATSGRALYEQYF.

This clonotype has ten or more counts. The chain carries TRBV29-1 and TRBJ2-3; D is possibly TRBD1 (5 bases). Looked up from germline, CDR1 is SQVTM and CDR2 is ANQGSEA. This CDR3 contains 15 residues. With 2 bases removed from V and 0 bases from J, the gap between germline ends came to 12 bases. CDR3 loop: CSVEYWSGSTDTQYF. CDR3 DNA sequence: TGCAGCGTTGAATACTGGTCAGGGAGCACAGATACGCAGTATTTT.

The chain combines TRBV19 with TRBJ2-5; D gene uncertain. Looked up from germline, CDR1 is LNHDA and CDR2 is SQIVND (reference sequence). Trimming stripped 4 bases from V and 1 base from J, with 16 bases between. The CDR3 sequence is 16 residues long. The chain's CDR3 is CASSTTWTTFQETQYF. Here the CDR3 DNA reads TGTGCCAGTAGTACCACTTGGACGACCTTCCAAGAGACCCAGTACTTC.

There are a few counts of this clonotype. The chain links TRBV19 to TRBJ2-1, with D perhaps TRBD2 (6 bases). The CDR3 covers 15 residues. Trimming took 6 bases from V and 6 from J, leaving 18 bases between them. CDR1 is LNHDA and CDR2 is SQIVND in the germline V gene (reference sequence). This CDR3 is CASSISLWGGNEQFF. The CDR3 DNA reads as TGTGCCAGTAGCATCTCCCTGTGGGGAGGCAATGAGCAGTTCTTC.

CDR3 residues: CASSLVLAGGPYNEQFF. The CDR3 DNA follows: TGTGCCAGCAGCTTAGTTCTTGCGGGAGGGCCCTACAATGAGCAGTTCTTC. The rearrangement uses TRBV13 and TRBJ2-1, with 9 positions matching TRBD2. Germline loops: CDR1 PRHDT, CDR2 FYEKMQ (reference sequence). This CDR3 is 17 amino acids long. V lost 1 base to trimming and J lost 2 bases; unmatched junction nucleotides: 6.

The rearrangement links TRBV27 to TRBJ1-1; maybe TRBD1 (5 bases). The germline gives CDR1 MNHEY, CDR2 SMNVEV (reference sequence). The CDR3 has 13 residues. Trimming took 2 bases from V and 11 from J, leaving 15 bases between them. The DNA of the CDR3 is TGTGCCAGCAGTTTAGCTGGGACCTCCGGGGCTTTCTTT. It encodes CASSLAGTSGAFF.

This clonotype was counted between two and nine times. The chain joins TRBV10-3 to TRBJ1-1; 9 bases are a match to TRBD1. Losses at the gene ends were 3 bases for V and 5 bases for J; bases not matched to a gene: 4. The CDR3 covers 14 residues. The V gene's germline CDR1 is ENHRY and CDR2 SYGVKD. The CDR3 DNA is TGTGCCATCAGTGATTACAGGGGGCGGACTGAAGCTTTCTTT. Protein: CAISDYRGRTEAFF.

The chain couples TRBV18 to TRBJ2-5; 7 positions match TRBD2. The germline CDR1 and CDR2 sequences are KGHSH and LQKENI. The CDR3 length is 16 residues. V gave up 4 bases and J gave up 2 bases; unmatched junction bases: 10. The CDR3: CASSLRGSGLQETQYF. The CDR3, as DNA: TGTGCCAGCTCACTACGCGGGAGTGGGTTACAAGAGACCCAGTACTTC.

This clonotype showed up just a few times. The chain has TRBV18 and TRBJ2-5, with 11 positions matching TRBD1. The CDR3 is made up of 17 amino acids. Trimming took 3 bases from V and 4 from J; bases not matched to a gene: 10. Per the germline V gene, CDR1 is KGHSH and CDR2 is LQKENI. The CDR3 loop is CASSPRSGQGAGETQYF. CDR3 nucleotides: TGTGCCAGCTCACCTCGTTCTGGACAGGGGGCCGGAGAGACCCAGTACTTC.

This clonotype has just a few counts. The chain uses TRBV9 and TRBJ2-5; TRBD2 is a possible D gene (6 bases). Trimming took off 3 bases at V and 4 bases at J, with 13 bases between the two ends. The CDR3 spans 14 residues. Germline CDR1 reads SGDLS; CDR2 reads YYNGEE. CDR3 in DNA: TGTGCCAGCAGCGACCCAAGGGGAGGAGAGACCCAGTACTTC. Encoded protein: CASSDPRGGETQYF.

This clonotype was found many times. J is TRBJ2-1 and V is TRBV20-1, with D tentatively TRBD1 or TRBD2 (6 bases each). Germline-derived CDR1 and CDR2 are DFQATT and SNEGSKA (reference sequence). CDR3 length: 16 amino acids. With 2 bases removed from V and 0 bases from J, the gap between germline ends came to 14 bases. Here the CDR3 DNA reads TGCAGTGCTAGAAACCTACAGGGACTCTCCTACAATGAGCAGTTCTTC. Translated, it gives CSARNLQGLSYNEQFF.

In its sample, this clonotype was seen many times. The J gene is TRBJ2-3, the V gene TRBV11-2; a weak D match, TRBD2 (5 bases). Germline V gene sequence: CDR1 SGHAT, CDR2 FQNNGV. The CDR3 runs to 14 residues. Trimming removed 5 bases at V and 3 bases at J, with 12 bases between. The CDR3 nucleotides read TGTGCCAGCAGCCCTAACCGCGGGACAGATACGCAGTATTTT. Protein product: CASSPNRGTDTQYF.

The chain has TRBV24-1 and TRBJ2-1; TRBD2 aligns across 8 bases. CDR3 size: 17 residues. With 1 base clipped from V and 2 bases from J, the junction kept 6 bases outside the gene matches. The germline gives CDR1 KGHDR, CDR2 SFDVKD. The CDR3 DNA reads as TGTGCCACCAGTGATTTTCGAAGCGGGAGTACCTACAATGAGCAGTTCTTC. This gives the protein CATSDFRSGSTYNEQFF.

There are a few counts of this clonotype. The chain is built from TRBV4-1 and TRBJ2-3, with D perhaps TRBD2 (5 bases). Looked up from germline, CDR1 is MGHRA and CDR2 is YSYEKL. V lost 0 bases and J lost 2, with 12 bases in between. CDR3 length: 16 residues. The CDR3 loop is CASSQDGSGATDTQYF. DNA for the CDR3: TGCGCCAGCAGCCAAGATGGGAGCGGAGCCACAGATACGCAGTATTTT.